This T cell receptor beta chain was captured in a study of cytomegalovirus exposure and HLA in healthy donors. Looking at the study overall: The same platform was used for the 110 or so validation repertoires and the roughly 700 first-cohort repertoires, a later analysis reported.

Study-level results: TCR clusters originating in the first cohort tended to co-occur in the roughly 130 validation repertoires, according to a later analysis. Listed as cytomegalovirus-associated were over 150 TCR beta chains.

The table came from immunoSEQ multiplex PCR; TCRdb's copy has only in-frame clones and leaves some out. The repertoire includes about 140,000 clones, 88% of them detected once, and 7% to 9% sits in the top ten. Germline CDR1 LNHDA, CDR2 SQIVND (reference sequence). The CDR3 runs to 14 residues. The germline V and J ends were trimmed by 4 bases and 5 bases, with 12 bases remaining between them. Concerning this clone: The antigen remains unidentified.

The sequencing sample was made of PBMCs. This receptor was identified in a woman between 18 and 30 years old in good health and CMV-seropositive. V and J are TRBV19 and TRBJ2-1, with D perhaps TRBD1 (6 bases). DNA for the CDR3: TGTGCCAGTAGTACGCCCCAGGGGCACAATGAGCAGTTCTTC. Amino acids: CASSTPQGHNEQFF.